Presented here are 25 T cell receptor beta chains from one specimen sequenced in a study of blood T cell repertoires in COVID-19. The protocol was immunoSEQ multiplex PCR, while the TCRdb copy is restricted to in-frame clones and leaves out a portion. The repertoire holds about 140,000 clones, with approximately 88% as singletons. The sequenced sample consisted of peripheral blood. Source of these receptors: a human donor in a cohort sampled during active COVID-19.

V gene TRBV5-4 combines with J gene TRBJ2-7; tentative D call: TRBD2 (5 bases). The CDR3 is 16 amino acids. Trimming shortened V by 4 bases and J by 2 bases, and 19 bases separated the two germline ends. Germline CDR1 reads SGHNT; CDR2 reads YYREEE (reference sequence). CDR3 in amino acids: CASSPAFPGSPYEQYF. Here the CDR3 DNA reads TGTGCCAGCAGCCCGGCGTTTCCGGGGAGTCCCTACGAGCAGTACTTC.

The CDR3 protein is CASSLTGTGGGETQYF. The CDR3 DNA follows: TGTGCCAGCAGCTTAACCGGGACAGGGGGCGGAGAGACCCAGTACTTC. The chain employs TRBV7-3 and TRBJ2-5; TRBD1 agrees at 12 bases. The CDR3 has 16 residues. In germline, CDR1 is SGHTA, CDR2 FQGTGA. After removal of 0 bases from V and 4 bases from J, the junction contained 3 bases not matched to a gene.

This chain links TRBV5-1 with TRBJ2-5; TRBD1 matches at 10 bases. V was pared by 0 bases and J by 4 bases, with 3 bases of the junction left unmatched. This CDR3 is built from 15 residues. Germline V lookup: CDR1 SGHRS, CDR2 YFSETQ. CDR3 DNA: TGCGCCAGCAGCTTGGGACAGGGGGCTGTAGAGACCCAGTACTTC. The encoded protein is CASSLGQGAVETQYF.

The chain uses TRBV6-4 and TRBJ2-1; 8 bases are shared with TRBD2. V lost 0 bases and J lost 6; bases outside the gene matches: 7. In germline, CDR1 is MRHNA, CDR2 SNTAGT. The CDR3 consists of 16 residues. CDR3 loop: CASSDSRTSSFNEQFF. The CDR3 DNA reads as TGTGCCAGCAGTGACTCCAGGACTAGCTCTTTCAATGAGCAGTTCTTC.

Turning to this clone: Other DNA sequences of this sample code for an identical CDR3. This chain joins TRBV18 and TRBJ2-7, with D tentatively TRBD1 (6 bases). This CDR3 contains 13 residues. Looked up from germline, CDR1 is KGHSH and CDR2 is LQKENI. V was pared by 3 bases and J by 2 bases, with 8 bases between. This CDR3 is CASSPRTAYEQYF. CDR3 DNA sequence: TGTGCCAGCTCACCGAGGACAGCCTACGAGCAGTACTTC.

The V gene is TRBV6-5, the J gene TRBJ2-1; no clear D gene. The CDR3 consists of 13 residues. The germline V gene encodes CDR1 MNHEY and CDR2 SVGAGI. V was pared by 0 bases and J by 4 bases, with 4 bases between. CDR3 residues: CASSYSGYNEQFF. The CDR3 region has the DNA TGTGCCAGCAGTTACTCCGGTTACAATGAGCAGTTCTTC.

CDR3 sequence (DNA): TGTGCCAGCAGCCAGGACAGGGGGCGCAGCACTGAAGCTTTCTTT. As protein: CASSQDRGRSTEAFF. The chain uses TRBV4-2 and TRBJ1-1, with 11 positions matching TRBD1. Looked up from germline, CDR1 is LGHNA and CDR2 is YNFKEQ. V lost 3 bases and J lost 4; bases outside the gene matches: 4. The CDR3 is made up of 15 amino acids.

The chain employs TRBV14 and TRBJ1-6; TRBD1 might be the D (6 bases). The CDR3 length is 15 residues. From germline, CDR1 is SGHDN and CDR2 FVKESK. The V and J ends lost 4 bases and 2 bases respectively, with 9 bases between them. DNA for the CDR3: TGTGCCAGCAGCCTACAGGGTCCCTATAATTCACCCCTCCACTTT. The encoded protein is CASSLQGPYNSPLHF.

This chain connects TRBV15 to TRBJ1-2, with 7 nucleotides matching TRBD1. J was trimmed by 6 bases and V by 5 bases; bases with no gene match: 9. CDR1 is LNHNV and CDR2 is YYDKDF in the germline V gene (reference sequence). CDR3 size: 14 residues. The CDR3 here is CATSRRQGKDGYTF. DNA of the CDR3: TGTGCCACCAGCCGTCGACAGGGCAAGGATGGCTACACCTTC.

The chain carries TRBV6-4 and TRBJ1-6; D is unresolved. V was pared by 0 bases and J by 7 bases, with 10 bases between. This CDR3 is 15 amino acids long. Germline V gene sequence: CDR1 MRHNA, CDR2 SNTAGT. Written as DNA, the CDR3 is TGTGCCAGCAGTGACTCGCCGGGGAGGAATTCACCCCTCCACTTT. Its translation is CASSDSPGRNSPLHF.

This clone appeared many times. The genes are TRBV4-1 and TRBJ2-2; D is possibly TRBD1 (5 bases). Trimming took 0 bases from V and 6 from J, leaving 11 bases between them. Germline V gene data show CDR1 as MGHRA and CDR2 as YSYEKL. This CDR3 has 15 residues. CDR3 amino acids: CASSQDRSGSGELFF. CDR3 sequence (DNA): TGCGCCAGCAGCCAAGATAGGTCAGGGTCCGGGGAGCTGTTTTTT.

The rearrangement joins TRBV19 to TRBJ1-2; D call uncertain. V lost 7 bases to trimming and J lost 0 bases, with 9 bases between them. The germline gives CDR1 LNHDA, CDR2 SQIVND (reference sequence). The length of the CDR3 is 13 residues. In DNA, the CDR3 is TGTGCCAGTAAGAACAGACCTAACTATGGCTACACCTTC. Its translation is CASKNRPNYGYTF.

The rearrangement links TRBV27 to TRBJ1-6; 9 nucleotides align to TRBD1. The CDR3 length is 15 residues. V was clipped by 5 bases and J by 9 bases; unmatched bases: 8. Germline CDR1 reads MNHEY; CDR2 reads SMNVEV (reference sequence). CDR3 in amino acids: CASSPKQGASSPLHF. The DNA of the CDR3 is TGTGCCAGCAGTCCTAAACAGGGGGCGAGTTCACCCCTCCACTTT.

The CDR3 coding sequence is TGCGCCAGCAGTGGACAGGGAGAAATGAATTCACCCCTCCACTTT. It encodes CASSGQGEMNSPLHF. This chain uses TRBV4-1 with TRBJ1-6; 8 bases are shared with TRBD1. Germline V gene sequence: CDR1 MGHRA, CDR2 YSYEKL. CDR3 length equals 15 residues. The V and J ends lost 6 bases and 7 bases, in that order; junction bases with no gene match: 8.

This clone was seen only once. The rearrangement joins TRBV18 to TRBJ2-2; D gene uncertain. This CDR3 comprises 16 residues. Trimming pared 5 bases from V and 4 bases from J, leaving 17 bases between. Germline V gene data show CDR1 as KGHSH and CDR2 as LQKENI. CDR3 sequence: CASSSAEVSFTGELFF. CDR3 bases: TGTGCCAGCTCATCGGCGGAAGTCAGTTTCACCGGGGAGCTGTTTTTT.

CDR3 amino acids: CASSPRDSLTEAFF. CDR3 sequence (DNA): TGTGCCAGCTCACCGAGGGACAGCCTAACTGAAGCTTTCTTT. J is TRBJ1-1 and V is TRBV18, with TRBD1 matching over 7 bases. Germline trimming cut 3 bases from V and 5 bases from J; bases unmatched to any gene: 6. CDR1 is KGHSH and CDR2 is LQKENI in the germline V gene. The CDR3 totals 14 residues.

The CDR3 here is CAIMGQGPYEQYF. The DNA of the CDR3 is TGTGCCATCATGGGACAGGGCCCCTACGAGCAGTACTTC. The V gene is TRBV10-3, the J gene TRBJ2-7, with 9 bases that match TRBD1. The CDR3 contains 13 residues. The trim removed 7 bases at V and 2 bases at J, leaving 3 bases unmatched. Germline V gene lookup returns CDR1 ENHRY and CDR2 SYGVKD.

Within the sample, this clone is medium-sized. Other DNA sequences in this specimen translate into the identical CDR3. J is TRBJ2-5 and V is TRBV3-1 (or the pseudogene TRBV3-2); tentative D call: TRBD1 (6 bases). V lost 1 base, J lost 3 bases, and 15 bases lay in between. The CDR3 has 16 amino acids. Germline assignment: CDR1 LGHDT and CDR2 YNNKEL (reference sequence). CDR3 DNA sequence: TGTGCCAGCAGCCAAGTCGGCACAGGGCAGGAAGAGACCCAGTACTTC. This encodes CASSQVGTGQEETQYF.

This sequence joins TRBV6-2 or TRBV6-3 and TRBJ1-4; 11 bases match TRBD1. Germline trimming cut 5 bases from V and 5 bases from J; bases unmatched to any gene: 7. Germline V lookup: CDR1 MNHEY, CDR2 SVGEGT. The CDR3 contains 16 residues. This chain's CDR3 is CASSPRRTGGNEKLFF. CDR3 DNA sequence: TGTGCCAGCAGTCCCCGAAGGACAGGGGGCAATGAAAAACTGTTTTTT.

The chain employs TRBV6-5 and TRBJ1-1; TRBD1 agrees at 7 bases. The CDR3 covers 15 residues. From germline, CDR1 is MNHEY and CDR2 SVGAGI. Unmatched junction bases numbered 4, after V lost 2 bases and J lost 1 base. The CDR3 reads CASSYTGDPNTEAFF. The CDR3 DNA sequence: TGTGCCAGCAGTTACACAGGGGACCCGAACACTGAAGCTTTCTTT.

This clone was seen only once. The chain uses TRBV7-8 and TRBJ1-4, with D tentatively TRBD1 (5 bases). CDR1 is SGHVS, CDR2 FQNEAQ, per germline. Trimming left V 1 base short and J 8 bases short, with 11 bases between. This CDR3 spans 14 amino acids. CDR3 in amino acids: CASSLGAKGEKLFF. The CDR3 DNA sequence: TGTGCCAGCAGCTTAGGGGCCAAGGGGGAAAAACTGTTTTTT.

This clone came up once. The CDR3 sequence: CASSRPGMGADTQYF. CDR3 DNA: TGCGCCAGCAGCCGCCCCGGCATGGGAGCGGATACGCAGTATTTT. The chain couples TRBV4-1 to TRBJ2-3, with D tentatively TRBD2 (5 bases). V was pared by 4 bases and J by 6 bases, with 17 bases between. The CDR3 contains 15 residues. Germline V gene data show CDR1 as MGHRA and CDR2 as YSYEKL.

V gene TRBV27 combines with J gene TRBJ1-1, with D unresolved. V shed 3 bases and J shed 5 bases, with 13 bases lying between them. Germline loops: CDR1 MNHEY, CDR2 SMNVEV (reference sequence). The CDR3 runs to 14 residues. CDR3 in DNA: TGTGCCAGCAGTTTCCCCGGTCGAGGGACTGAAGCTTTCTTT. This gives the protein CASSFPGRGTEAFF.

V usage is TRBV5-1 and J usage is TRBJ2-1; weak D call: TRBD1 (5 bases). The CDR3 contains 15 residues. Trimming cost V 2 bases and J 3 bases, with 12 bases left between them. Looked up from germline, CDR1 is SGHRS and CDR2 is YFSETQ. CDR3 loop: CASSFMQGNYNEQFF. The CDR3 nucleotides are TGCGCCAGCAGCTTCATGCAGGGAAACTACAATGAGCAGTTCTTC.

This chain connects TRBV12-3 or TRBV12-4 to TRBJ1-2; D gene uncertain. Trimming stripped 6 bases from V and 4 bases from J, with 6 bases between. This CDR3 has 11 residues. CDR3 amino acids: CASSDSYGYTF. The DNA of the CDR3 is TGTGCCAGCAGCGACTCCTATGGCTACACCTTC.